A single T cell receptor (beta chain) is shown here with its context. The data originate from a study of blood T cell repertoires in COVID-19. Study overall: From the United States, Italy and Spain came samples of acute and convalescent COVID-19. PBMCs, B-cell-depleted T cells, or T cells were the source of the cDNA or gDNA that made up the material.

In the authors' methods: The assay estimated nucleated cells by amplifying reference gene primers. The assay was immunoSEQ multiplex PCR, and TCRdb's table has in-frame clones only and misses some. That table is the source of V, J and clone size, and D and trimming were worked out from the DNA. Here the sample spans some 120,000 clones, 70% to 90% being singletons. Trimming pared 3 bases from V and 6 bases from J, leaving 14 bases between. CDR3 length: 15 residues. CDR1 and CDR2 (germline): SNHLY, FYNNEI. Sequencing input: peripheral blood. The J gene is TRBJ2-2, the V gene TRBV2; D remains unclear. This TCR came from a woman aged 45-65 years who had recovered from COVID-19. The CDR3 coding sequence is TGTGCCAGCAGTGAGAACAGCATCTCCCCCGGGGAGCTGTTTTTT. As protein: CASSENSISPGELFF.